This T cell receptor (beta chain) derives from a study of CD4+ T cells in melanoma. Data came from immunoSEQ multiplex PCR; TCRdb stores just in-frame clones and leaves some out. The sample holds approximately 15,000 clones, 80% to 85% seen once. V shed 3 bases and J shed 1 base, with 6 bases lying between them. The germline gives CDR1 MNHNY, CDR2 SVGAGI (reference sequence). The CDR3 totals 13 residues. The study, taken as a whole, reports: CD8+ T cell, macrophage and B cell function reportedly correlated with neoantigen-specific CD4+ T cells. In melanoma, neoantigen-specific CD4+ T cells reportedly differed in differentiation state.

This clone was observed a single time. The antigen remains unidentified. The rearrangement uses TRBV6-6 and TRBJ1-1; unclear D gene. Sample: cells from a culture (not recorded whether cultured in vitro). The clonotype comes from a human donor with melanoma. The CDR3 sequence is CASSYGGNTEAFF. In DNA, the CDR3 is TGTGCCAGCAGTTATGGAGGGAACACTGAAGCTTTCTTT.